These 16 T cell receptor beta chains came from one sample sequenced in a study of OX40 agonist ivuxolimab in advanced cancers. Generated by immunoSEQ multiplex PCR, the TCRdb table keeps only in-frame clones and is missing some. In the table there are approximately 90,000 clones, roughly nine tenths of which are singletons. Sequencing was performed on CD4+ or CD8+ T cells sorted from blood, taken in a trial of the OX40 agonist ivuxolimab. Receptors originate from an adult with an advanced solid tumor such as melanoma, head and neck, liver or kidney cancer.

The genes are TRBV7-9 and TRBJ1-2, with 8 bases lining up with TRBD1. This CDR3 has 15 residues. From germline, CDR1 is SEHNR and CDR2 FQNEAQ (reference sequence). J lost 6 bases, V lost 5 bases, and 11 bases had no gene match. Written as DNA, the CDR3 is TGTGCCAGCAGCGCAGCCCGGACAGGGTACGATGGCTACACCTTC. Its translation: CASSAARTGYDGYTF.

The chain couples TRBV2 to TRBJ2-3; the D call may be TRBD1 or TRBD2 (6 bases each). Trimming shortened V by 8 bases and J by 1 base, and 16 bases separated the two germline ends. The V gene's germline CDR1 is SNHLY and CDR2 FYNNEI. The CDR3 length is 15 residues. As DNA, the CDR3 is TGTGCCAGCCGCCAAAGGGGGGCCGGCACAGATACGCAGTATTTT. Protein product: CASRQRGAGTDTQYF. The whole variable domain, filled in from reference TRBV2 and TRBJ2-3, reads EPEVTQTPSHQVTQMGQEVILRCVPISNHLYFYWYRQILGQKVEFLVSFYNNEISEKSEIFDDQFSVERPDGSNFTLKIRSTKLEDSAMYFCASRQRGAGTDTQYFGPGTRLTVL.

The CDR3 reads CASSHPPVSYEQYF. The DNA of the CDR3 is TGTGCCAGCTCACACCCCCCGGTCTCCTACGAGCAGTACTTC. This sequence joins TRBV18 and TRBJ2-7; D is unresolved. Germline V CDR1 and CDR2: KGHSH, LQKENI. Deletions cut 4 bases from V and 0 bases from J, with 10 bases between. CDR3 length: 14 residues.

This chain joins TRBV6-6 and TRBJ1-2; 7 nucleotides align to TRBD1. The CDR3 extends over 12 amino acids. The J segment lost 4 bases and the V segment lost 6 bases, leaving 2 bases of the junction unmatched. Germline values: CDR1 MNHNY, CDR2 SVGAGI (reference sequence). CDR3 sequence reads: CASSGTAYGYTF. CDR3 nucleotides: TGTGCCAGCAGCGGGACAGCCTATGGCTACACCTTC.

The chain employs TRBV5-1 and TRBJ1-3; D is unresolved. V lost 3 bases, J lost 0 bases, and 10 bases lay in between. The CDR3 consists of 15 residues. From germline, CDR1 is SGHRS and CDR2 YFSETQ. The CDR3 nucleotides read TGCGCCAGCAGCTCCGGACGGATCTCTGGAAACACCATATATTTT. Its protein is CASSSGRISGNTIYF.

This chain uses TRBV7-9 with TRBJ1-5, with 7 bases matching TRBD1. The J segment lost 0 bases and the V segment lost 5 bases, leaving 10 bases of the junction unmatched. The length of the CDR3 is 17 residues. Per the germline V gene, CDR1 is SEHNR and CDR2 is FQNEAQ (reference sequence). The CDR3 is CASSRATGDLSNQPQHF. The CDR3 DNA is TGTGCCAGCAGCCGAGCAACAGGGGATCTTAGCAATCAGCCCCAGCATTTT.

This clone was recorded a few times. The chain couples TRBV5-1 to TRBJ2-6; D is unclear. From germline, CDR1 is SGHRS and CDR2 YFSETQ. Trimming pared 0 bases from V and 2 bases from J, leaving 9 bases between. The CDR3 has 16 residues. CDR3 in DNA: TGCGCCAGCAGCTTGGGACATATTACTGGGGCCAACGTCCTGACTTTC. It translates to CASSLGHITGANVLTF.

The V gene is TRBV19, the J gene TRBJ1-2; tentative D call: TRBD1 (6 bases). CDR1 and CDR2 from the germline V gene are LNHDA and SQIVND (reference sequence). V lost 1 base and J 8 bases, leaving 17 bases between the germline ends. CDR3 length equals 15 residues. The CDR3 nucleotides are TGTGCCAGTAGTATAGGGAATCCCTACCAGGGGGGCTACACCTTC. It specifies CASSIGNPYQGGYTF.

The chain combines TRBV19 with TRBJ2-1, with 8 nucleotides matching TRBD1. CDR3 length equals 15 residues. Germline assignment: CDR1 LNHDA and CDR2 SQIVND (reference sequence). Trimming took 3 bases from V and 4 from J; bases not matched to a gene: 5. Written as DNA, the CDR3 is TGTGCCAGTAGTATCGACAGGGGACCGTACAATGAGCAGTTCTTC. Protein sequence: CASSIDRGPYNEQFF.

CDR3 DNA: TGTGCCAGCAGTTACCAGCAGGGACAGGGTTACGAGCAGTACTTC. This translates into CASSYQQGQGYEQYF. This chain joins TRBV6-5 and TRBJ2-7, with 9 nucleotides matching TRBD1. The germline gives CDR1 MNHEY, CDR2 SVGAGI. There are 15 residues in the CDR3. V shed 2 bases and J 4 bases; nucleotides not matched to a gene: 6.

The genes are TRBV11-1 and TRBJ2-3; D perhaps matches TRBD1 (5 bases). In germline, CDR1 is SGHAT, CDR2 FQDESV (reference sequence). The CDR3 spans 15 residues. V gave up 1 base and J gave up 2 bases, with 10 bases separating them. The CDR3 reads CASSLGQPATDTQYF. CDR3 coding DNA: TGTGCCAGCAGCTTAGGACAGCCAGCCACAGATACGCAGTATTTT.

This rearrangement joins TRBV10-3 to TRBJ2-3; 8 bases fit TRBD2. The CDR3 loop spans 20 amino acids. Germline assignment: CDR1 ENHRY and CDR2 SYGVKD. V shed 4 bases, J shed 3 bases, and the junction held 21 bases outside the gene matches. The CDR3 coding sequence is TGTGCCATCAGTGTCCCCGGTGAGAGGTTAAGGACTAGCCGAACAGATACGCAGTATTTT. As protein: CAISVPGERLRTSRTDTQYF.

Here the CDR3 DNA reads TGCGCCAGCAGCTTGGTTACGGGGTCTAGCACAGATACGCAGTATTTT. This gives the protein CASSLVTGSSTDTQYF. The chain couples TRBV5-1 to TRBJ2-3; the D gene is possibly TRBD2 (5 bases). The CDR3 has 16 amino acids. Trimming cost V 0 bases and J 0 bases, with 11 bases left between them. CDR1 and CDR2 from the germline V gene are SGHRS and YFSETQ.

The chain links TRBV6-1 to TRBJ1-1; D is unresolved. V lost 7 bases and J lost 1, with 13 bases in between. The germline gives CDR1 MNHNS, CDR2 SASEGT. This CDR3 has 14 residues. The DNA of the CDR3 is TGTGCCAGCATCCAAAGCCGGGCGAACACTGAAGCTTTCTTT. It specifies CASIQSRANTEAFF.

The V gene is TRBV7-2, the J gene TRBJ1-5; D may be TRBD1 (5 bases). Trimming took 2 bases from V and 8 from J, leaving 13 bases between them. This CDR3 has 14 residues. Per germline, CDR1 SGHTA and CDR2 FQGNSA. CDR3 in DNA: TGTGCCAGCAGCTTAAGTGGGGGAGAGGAGCCCCAGCATTTT. Translated: CASSLSGGEEPQHF.

The chain combines TRBV14 with TRBJ2-7; 8 bases are a match to TRBD2. Unmatched junction bases numbered 1, after V lost 4 bases and J lost 2 bases. Looked up from germline, CDR1 is SGHDN and CDR2 is FVKESK. The CDR3 totals 13 residues. CDR3 nucleotide sequence: TGTGCCAGCAGCCGCGGGGGGCCCTACGAGCAGTACTTC. Translation: CASSRGGPYEQYF.